One sample yielded the 5 T cell receptor beta chains listed below, sequenced in a study of blood T cell repertoires in COVID-19. Profiling relied on immunoSEQ multiplex PCR, and the TCRdb table lists in-frame clones only, not all of them. Of around 150,000 clones in the sample, approximately 80% were seen once. Sequencing was performed on PBMCs or T cells enriched from blood (not recorded which). The receptors here all came from a man between 45 and 60 years old who had recovered from COVID-19.

The chain combines TRBV7-8 with TRBJ1-4; D is undetermined. V was shortened by 5 bases and J by 6 bases, with 7 bases between the two germline ends. Germline-derived CDR1 and CDR2 are SGHVS and FQNEAQ. The CDR3 totals 12 residues. The CDR3 bases are TGTGCCAGCAGCGTTCTTTATGAAAAACTGTTTTTT. Residues: CASSVLYEKLFF.

This clone was seen only once. The chain carries TRBV18 and TRBJ1-4, with D possibly being TRBD1 (6 bases). Trimming left V 3 bases short and J 2 bases short, with 7 bases between. Germline values: CDR1 KGHSH, CDR2 LQKENI. CDR3 length: 14 amino acids. This chain's CDR3 is CASSPDSTNEKLFF. The DNA for the CDR3 is TGTGCCAGCTCACCGGACAGCACTAATGAAAAACTGTTTTTT.

This clone was recorded a few times. The rearrangement uses TRBV29-1 and TRBJ2-1; 8 bases are a match to TRBD2. The CDR3 runs 15 residues. Germline V gene sequence: CDR1 SQVTM, CDR2 ANQGSEA. The junction had 12 bases not matched to a gene; V was cut back by 3 bases and J by 8 bases. The CDR3 here is CSVDGAREASYEQFF. CDR3 sequence (DNA): TGCAGCGTTGATGGCGCGCGGGAGGCTTCCTATGAGCAGTTCTTC.

The chain employs TRBV7-9 and TRBJ2-5; D gene unclear. The CDR3 spans 11 residues. Germline CDR1 reads SEHNR; CDR2 reads FQNEAQ (reference sequence). V was cut by 3 bases and J by 4 bases, with 3 bases left in between. For the CDR3, the DNA is TGTGCCAGCAGCTTCCGAGAGACCCAGTACTTC. It is translated as CASSFRETQYF.

V and J are TRBV27 and TRBJ2-7; D is ambiguous. The CDR3 totals 15 residues. V was trimmed by 5 bases and J by 0 bases, leaving 14 bases between them. Germline CDR1 reads MNHEY; CDR2 reads SMNVEV (reference sequence). The CDR3 loop reads CASSRTATSSYEQYF. CDR3 coding DNA: TGTGCCAGCAGTCGAACCGCCACGAGCTCCTACGAGCAGTACTTC.